Described below is a single T cell receptor (beta chain) sequence and its context. What antigen it recognizes has not been identified. No qualities accompany the bases; no much larger clone lies one base away. The time point tag for this specimen amounts to: baseline pretreatment blood. Per the publication, the treatment or condition label means: 15 Gy SBRT to primary tumor, nephrectomy 4 weeks later. To follow tumor-enriched clonotypes, serial peripheral blood was collected from radiation-treated patients at baseline and at 2 weeks and 4 weeks after SBRT. Renal cell carcinoma with clear cell pathology was present in all patients. The QIAamp DNA Blood Mini Kit (Qiagen) was used to prepare genomic DNA for TCR sequencing. Samples were included in the analyses only if all quality control checks were passed. The data derive from a study of radiation and T cells in renal cell carcinoma (dated by TCRdb to the early 2020s). For the wider study: Samples came from a clinical trial, in which primary renal cell carcinomas received 15 Gy stereotactic body radiation therapy followed by nephrectomy 4 weeks later. TCR beta sequencing covered 50 to 55 samples in total, comprising some 25 tumors and roughly 27 peripheral blood samples. Across all 53 samples, several million unique CDR3 nucleotide sequences, encoding roughly 2,600,000 unique CDR3 amino acid sequences, were identified. Study-level results and caveats: Because pretreatment tumor biopsies were not available, the study could not determine whether clonotypes were already present within the tumor at baseline. Dynamics of the blood repertoire were not tracked past 4 weeks after treatment. In blood, the top tumor clonotypes increased between baseline and 2 weeks post-radiation and then shrank by 4 weeks, which suggests that tumor-resident clones expanded only transiently. Effects of radiation dose or scheduling on the TCR repertoire could not be addressed with the single-armed trial design.

Looking up the germline V gene yields CDR1 MDHEN and CDR2 SYDVKM. The V end gives up 3 bases and the J end 4 bases, leaving 10 bases in the junction not matched to a gene. The CDR3, from cysteine to phenylalanine, totals 17 residues. Just the 51-base CDR3 DNA is kept, in frame starting at base 1. Following the manufacturer's recommendations, the immunoSEQ kit was used to generate TCR beta libraries from genomic DNA. For library preparation, a first multiplex PCR was performed with proprietary primers, followed by a second PCR in which unique barcodes were added, and bead cleanups were performed after each round. Each sample batch included a kit-provided positive control reaction and a negative control reaction. The final libraries were assessed on an Agilent 4200 TapeStation D1000 ScreenTape, pooled by volume, and quantified by qPCR. An Illumina NextSeq500 fitted with a MidOutput 150-cycle cartridge performed the sequencing, running 156 Read1 cycles and 15 Index1 cycles with the kit's custom primers. The pooled library was loaded at 0.9 to 1 pM with an approximately 21% PhiX control spike-in. The paper's data handling went like this. The vendor-processed data were analyzed in R, and a clonotype was defined as all T cells that share the same CDR3 nucleotide sequence. For clone abundance analyses, frequencies were normalized to the 10,000 most abundant clones per sample. Public T cell clones, which averaged fewer than five per sample, were removed prior to analysis. Tumor-enriched clonotypes and baseline blood-enriched clonotypes were defined as those with an abundance difference of at least 32-fold between compartments. A beta-binomial differential abundance model was used to identify clonotypes that expanded or contracted between blood time points. Tumor-blood repertoire similarity was measured with the Baroni-Urbani and Buser coefficient, and groups were compared using two-tailed Wilcoxon tests in R. The immuneACCESS repertoire file appears here via TCRdb, limited to in-frame rearrangements. These files lack a portion of the clones; in checked studies, under half of the deficit traces to unresolved V genes, and the cause of the others is not known. Clonal size and the V and J genes are those of that table, whereas D and trimming came from the DNA. The sample profile shows 100,000 to 150,000 clones; roughly 80% of them were found once. Clones ranked in the top ten supply approximately 3% of the sample.

This clonotype originated in a woman aged 55-70 years with renal cell carcinoma. This chain is built from TRBV28 and TRBJ2-1, with 9 bases aligning to TRBD2. This specimen was blood, taken from a patient whose treatment included radiotherapy and nephrectomy. The DNA reads as follows: TGTGCCAGCAGTTTTGGGGCAGCGCGGGGGGGATACAATGAGCAGTTCTTC. Its protein product is CASSFGAARGGYNEQFF.